A selection of T cell receptor beta chains follows, all from one sample in a study of vaccination and CD4 T cells after COVID-19. TCRdb passed the PCR reads through MiXCR, listing each CDR3 protein once. The sample contains tens of thousands of distinct CDR3 sequences, approximately 41% of which appear only once. Their specific antigens are unknown. The sample here was CD4+ T cells from blood, cultured in vitro, taken about 7 months after SARS-CoV-2 vaccination. Source of these receptors: a human donor who had recovered from COVID-19. Each CDR3 is given with its conserved first and last residue. D genes are given only for firm matches. Clone sizes are given selectively: once, few, many, or a class where the clone is expanded.

d_call | j_call | v_call | clone_size | cdr3_aa | cdr3_nt
. | TRBJ2-5 | TRBV20-1 | . | CSASPSLGGLFETQYF | TGCAGTGCTAGCCCTTCTTTGGGGGGCCTCTTCGAGACCCAGTACTTC
TRBD1 | TRBJ1-2 | TRBV20-1 | medium-sized | CSAIQGDGYGYTF | TGCAGTGCTATCCAGGGGGATGGCTATGGCTACACCTTC
TRBD1 | TRBJ2-5 | TRBV7-6 | few | CASSPRQGEKTQYF | TGTGCTAGCAGCCCTCGACAGGGGGAGAAGACCCAGTACTTC
. | TRBJ2-5 | TRBV10-3 | . | CAMGDEETQYF | TGTGCCATGGGGGACGAGGAGACCCAGTACTTC
. | TRBJ2-5 | TRBV7-8 | . | CASSRGHAKETQYF | TGTGCCAGCAGCCGTGGACACGCCAAAGAGACCCAGTACTTC
. | TRBJ2-3 | TRBV28 | . | CASSLAGSQSDTQYF | TGTGCCAGCAGTTTAGCCGGGAGTCAAAGTGATACGCAGTATTTT
. | TRBJ2-2 | TRBV28 | . | CASTIVRAGELFF | TGTGCCAGCACCATAGTACGGGCCGGGGAGCTGTTTTTT
. | TRBJ2-7 | TRBV19 | few | CASSIGKYSYEQYF | TGTGCCAGTAGTATAGGCAAGTACTCCTACGAGCAGTACTTC
. | TRBJ2-5 | TRBV7-2 | . | CASSKRGKETQYF | TGTGCCAGCAGCAAACGGGGGAAAGAGACCCAGTACTTC
TRBD2 | TRBJ2-5 | TRBV27 | few | CASSPALAGVETQYF | TGTGCCAGCAGTCCCGCATTAGCGGGAGTAGAGACCCAGTACTTC
TRBD1 | TRBJ2-7 | TRBV20-1 | . | CSVMDRLYEQYF | TGCAGTGTTATGGACAGGTTATACGAGCAGTACTTC
. | TRBJ2-7 | TRBV27 | few | CASSPGPGLGGTQREQYF | TGTGCCAGCAGTCCTGGCCCCGGTCTAGGAGGGACCCAGAGAGAGCAGTACTTC
TRBD1 | TRBJ1-5 | TRBV28 | few | CASNGDRGDYSNQPQHF | TGTGCCAGCAACGGGGACAGGGGGGACTATAGCAATCAGCCCCAGCATTTT
. | TRBJ1-1 | TRBV21-1 | medium-sized | CASRTGGEAFF | TGTGCCAGCAGGACGGGGGGTGAAGCTTTCTTT
. | TRBJ2-5 | TRBV28 | . | CASSREAPRETQYF | TGTGCCAGCAGTAGGGAAGCCCCCCGGGAGACCCAGTACTTC
TRBD1 | TRBJ1-5 | TRBV12-3/TRBV12-4 | . | CASSLYDRGLQPQHF | TGTGCCAGCAGTTTGTACGACAGGGGACTGCAGCCCCAGCATTTT
. | TRBJ2-5 | TRBV15 | . | CATSRAGRPETQYF | TGTGCCACCAGCAGAGCTGGAAGGCCGGAGACCCAGTACTTC
. | TRBJ2-3 | TRBV10-3 | . | CATLAAATDTQYF | TGTGCCACCCTAGCTGCCGCCACAGATACGCAGTATTTT
TRBD2 | TRBJ2-1 | TRBV20-1 | . | CSARATSGFYFNEQFF | TGTAGTGCTAGAGCGACTAGCGGGTTCTATTTCAATGAGCAGTTCTTC
TRBD2 | TRBJ2-4 | TRBV6-5 | . | CASSYLREASAKNIQYF | TGTGCCAGCAGTTACCTGCGGGAGGCGTCAGCCAAAAACATTCAGTACTTC
TRBD2 | TRBJ2-1 | TRBV6-2/TRBV6-3 | few | CASSHEIAGSNEQFF | TGTGCCAGCAGCCATGAGATAGCGGGATCCAATGAGCAGTTCTTC
TRBD2 | TRBJ2-3 | TRBV6-2/TRBV6-3 | . | CASKGLLGDTQYF | TGTGCCAGCAAGGGACTACTAGGAGATACGCAGTATTTT
TRBD2 | TRBJ2-5 | TRBV20-1 | . | CSARGLAEPQETQYF | TGCAGTGCTAGAGGACTAGCGGAGCCACAAGAGACCCAGTACTTC
TRBD1 | TRBJ2-7 | TRBV20-1 | . | CSAPRTGFSYEQYF | TGCAGTGCCCCCCGGACAGGGTTCTCCTACGAGCAGTACTTC
. | TRBJ1-5 | TRBV20-1 | few | CSARGRESQPQHF | TGCAGTGCTAGGGGCAGGGAAAGCCAGCCCCAGCATTTT
. | TRBJ2-5 | TRBV7-9 | . | CASSLVQGYETQYF | TGTGCCAGCAGCTTAGTTCAGGGGTACGAGACCCAGTACTTC
. | TRBJ1-2 | TRBV25-1 | . | CASSEWAYGYTF | TGTGCCAGCAGTGAATGGGCCTATGGCTACACCTTC
. | TRBJ1-2 | TRBV5-4 | . | CASNDRRNYGYTF | TGTGCCAGCAACGACAGGAGAAACTATGGCTACACCTTC
. | TRBJ2-1 | TRBV7-3 | . | CASSLGVARNEQFF | TGTGCCAGCAGCTTAGGGGTGGCTAGAAATGAGCAGTTCTTC
. | TRBJ2-7 | TRBV20-1 | . | CSAREGGADLYEQYF | TGCAGTGCTAGGGAGGGGGGCGCGGACCTCTACGAGCAGTACTTC
. | TRBJ2-1 | TRBV6-1 | few | CASSEGPSQFF | TGTGCCAGCAGTGAAGGTCCGTCGCAGTTCTTC
TRBD1 | TRBJ2-5 | TRBV10-3 | . | CAISGTGTETQYF | TGTGCCATCAGCGGGACAGGGACCGAGACCCAGTACTTC
. | TRBJ2-3 | TRBV20-1 | few | CSASLRDASTDTQYF | TGCAGTGCTTCCCTGCGGGACGCTTCCACAGATACGCAGTATTTT
. | TRBJ2-5 | TRBV30 | . | CAWSVGWGETQYF | TGTGCCTGGAGTGTAGGATGGGGGGAGACCCAGTACTTC
. | TRBJ1-1 | TRBV6-5 | . | CASSSLSRGTEAFF | TGTGCCAGCAGTTCCCTATCCCGGGGCACTGAAGCTTTCTTT
TRBD2 | TRBJ2-1 | TRBV7-8 | . | CASSLAYWGEGPVNEQFF | TGTGCCAGCAGCTTAGCGTATTGGGGGGAGGGCCCCGTAAATGAGCAGTTCTTC
. | TRBJ1-2 | TRBV28 | . | CASRRQLRGYTF | TGTGCCAGCAGAAGACAGTTGCGTGGCTACACCTTC